This record covers a single T cell receptor beta chain. Its antigen is as yet unknown. These data come from a study of identical twins. Study-level results: With monozygotic twins, out-of-frame TCR alpha sharing exceeded what models estimated.

The V gene's germline CDR1 is SGHRS and CDR2 YFSETQ. V was shortened by 7 bases and J by 4 bases, with 13 bases between the two germline ends. This CDR3 contains 13 residues. TCRdb re-derived calls from the 5' RACE reads in MiXCR, one entry per CDR3 protein. Of fewer than 900,000 distinct CDR3 sequences listed, about 20% were seen once; the top ten hold 4.3%. This same sample was also taken into another study, of T cells expressing NK-cell markers.

The TCR sequence derives from a young woman in good health. The rearrangement joins TRBV5-1 to TRBJ2-3; TRBD2 might be the D (5 bases). The sequenced sample consisted of PBMCs. Written as DNA, the CDR3 is TGCGCCAGCCGGCAGCGGAACTCAGATACGCAGTATTTT. Protein product: CASRQRNSDTQYF.